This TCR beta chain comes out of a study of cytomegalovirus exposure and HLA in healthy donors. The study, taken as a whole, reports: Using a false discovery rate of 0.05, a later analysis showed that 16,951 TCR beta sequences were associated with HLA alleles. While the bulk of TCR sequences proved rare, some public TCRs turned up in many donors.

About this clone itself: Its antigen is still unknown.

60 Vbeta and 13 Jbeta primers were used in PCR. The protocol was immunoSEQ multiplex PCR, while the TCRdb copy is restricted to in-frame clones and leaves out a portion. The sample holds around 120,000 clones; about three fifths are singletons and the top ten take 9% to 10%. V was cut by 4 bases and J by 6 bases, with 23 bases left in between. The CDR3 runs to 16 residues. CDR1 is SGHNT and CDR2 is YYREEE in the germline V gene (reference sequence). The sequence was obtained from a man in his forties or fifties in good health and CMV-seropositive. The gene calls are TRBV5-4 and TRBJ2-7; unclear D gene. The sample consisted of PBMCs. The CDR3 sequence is CASSPHPSVVLPEQYF. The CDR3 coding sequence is TGTGCCAGCAGCCCTCATCCCAGCGTGGTGCTACCCGAGCAGTACTTC.